Within the sample, the clone carrying this T cell receptor beta chain is large (0.1 to 1%). The trim removed 3 bases at V and 1 base at J, leaving 5 bases unmatched. Germline V gene sequence: CDR1 SGHDN, CDR2 FVKESK. The CDR3 is made up of 15 amino acids. This sample is drawn from a study of T cells in localized non-small cell lung cancer. Clones were sequenced by immunoSEQ multiplex PCR, and TCRdb holds only the in-frame ones, with some missing. The table has 4,000 to 6,000 clones, 40% to 50% seen once; the top ten hold less than 20%. The chain links TRBV14 to TRBJ1-1; 7 bases are a match to TRBD1. The sequencing used lung tumor tissue, collected before any cancer treatment. This clonotype was sampled from a man aged 35-75 years with stage I lung adenocarcinoma. CDR3 coding DNA: TGTGCCAGCAGCCATACGACAGGGTGGAACACTGAAGCTTTCTTT. Its protein is CASSHTTGWNTEAFF.